The next 2 T cell receptor beta chains were all read from a single sample in a study of T cells expressing NK-cell markers. From the 5' RACE reads, TCRdb lists one entry per CDR3 protein and no DNA. The sample is made up of approximately 22,000 distinct CDR3 sequences, and the top ten hold 58% of it. The sequenced material came from blood T cells: a sorted CD56 or NKG2C T cell subset, CD4+ or CD8+ T cells, or bulk PBMC T cells (not recorded which). These receptor sequences come from a man between 18 and 69 years old in good health.

This rearrangement joins TRBV2 to TRBJ2-2; checking the TCRdb D call of TRBD2 is not possible without DNA. CDR1 is SNHLY, CDR2 FYNNEI, per germline. The CDR3 totals 15 residues. This CDR3 is CASSDLAGWAGELFF.

The chain links TRBV15 to TRBJ2-5; the TCRdb D gene call, TRBD1, has no DNA to confirm it. CDR3 size: 18 residues. Germline V gives CDR1 LNHNV, CDR2 YYDKDF (reference sequence). CDR3 amino acids: CATSREMLGRTGGGTQYF.